What follows are 21 T cell receptor beta chains derived from one specimen sequenced in a study of shared clonotypes between healthy human individuals. TCRdb's table, derived via immunoSEQ multiplex PCR, lists solely in-frame clones and lacks some. Seen here are 2,500,000 or so clones, more than 80% observed once, and the top ten hold about 0.13%. Sequenced: naive CD4+ T cells sorted from blood. Stated subset: CD45RA+ positively selected. These receptors all come from a man aged 18 to 30 in good health.

The genes are TRBV5-6 and TRBJ2-2; D call uncertain. The CDR3 runs to 14 residues. V was cut by 4 bases and J by 2 bases, with 9 bases left in between. Germline CDR1 SGHDT, CDR2 YYEEEE. As DNA, the CDR3 is TGTGCCAGCAGCCTCGACCTAAACACCGGGGAGCTGTTTTTT. As protein: CASSLDLNTGELFF. Using reference TRBV5-6 and TRBJ2-2 for the parts outside the CDR3, the full variable domain is DAGVTQSPTHLIKTRGQQVTLRCSPKSGHDTVSWYQQALGQGPQFIFQYYEEEERQRGNFPDRFSGHQFPNYSSELNVNALLLGDSALYLCASSLDLNTGELFFGEGSRLTVL.

The genes are TRBV11-2 and TRBJ1-5, with D hard to call. The CDR3 is 13 residues long. Trimming left V 5 bases short and J 6 bases short, with 11 bases between. Per germline, CDR1 SGHAT and CDR2 FQNNGV. The DNA for the CDR3 is TGTGCCAGCAGCGTCGACACCCCTCAGCCCCAGCATTTT. Residues: CASSVDTPQPQHF.

The chain has TRBV7-9 and TRBJ2-1, with 8 bases that match TRBD1. The CDR3 extends over 15 amino acids. CDR1 is SEHNR and CDR2 is FQNEAQ in the germline V gene (reference sequence). J was trimmed by 12 bases and V by 0 bases; bases with no gene match: 10. CDR3 sequence: CASSLAGTGGNGQFF. In nucleotides, the CDR3 is TGTGCCAGCAGCTTAGCTGGGACAGGCGGAAACGGGCAGTTCTTC. Full variable domain (remainder filled in from reference TRBV7-9 and TRBJ2-1): DTGVSQNPRHKITKRGQNVTFRCDPISEHNRLYWYRQTLGQGPEFLTYFQNEAQLEKSRLLSDRFSAERPKGSFSTLEIQRTEQGDSAMYLCASSLAGTGGNGQFFGPGTRLTVL.

J is TRBJ1-4 and V is TRBV9; no definite D call. The germline gives CDR1 SGDLS, CDR2 YYNGEE. Trimming removed 4 bases at V and 4 bases at J, with 14 bases between. The CDR3 runs to 15 residues. CDR3 in DNA: TGTGCCAGCAGCCCCCTCGGAGGCTTTAATGAAAAACTGTTTTTT. It encodes CASSPLGGFNEKLFF.

As concerns this clone: Different DNA sequences within this sample yield the same CDR3. The gene calls are TRBV2 and TRBJ2-3; D is uncertain. V lost 2 bases, J lost 7 bases, and 4 bases lay in between. Germline V lookup: CDR1 SNHLY, CDR2 FYNNEI. The CDR3 is 11 amino acids. The CDR3 reads CASSEPNTQYF. CDR3 bases: TGTGCCAGCAGTGAACCAAATACGCAGTATTTT.

The chain recombines TRBV7-9 with TRBJ2-5, with D possibly being TRBD1 (5 bases). The V end lost 5 bases, the J end lost 8 bases, and 24 bases lay between the germline ends. The CDR3 is made up of 16 amino acids. Per germline, CDR1 SEHNR and CDR2 FQNEAQ (reference sequence). The CDR3 here is CASSQSADTEVFTQYF. CDR3 in DNA: TGTGCCAGCAGCCAAAGTGCGGACACCGAGGTCTTCACCCAGTACTTC.

This chain joins TRBV7-8 and TRBJ2-1, with D possibly matching TRBD2 (6 bases). CDR1 is SGHVS and CDR2 is FQNEAQ in the germline V gene. V was shortened by 1 base and J by 3 bases, with 10 bases between the two germline ends. CDR3 size: 15 residues. The CDR3 nucleotides read TGTGCCAGCAGCTTAGGCGGGGCGTTCTACAATGAGCAGTTCTTC. Encoded protein: CASSLGGAFYNEQFF. The full variable domain, with the rest looked up from reference TRBV7-8 and TRBJ2-1, is GAGVSQSPRYKVAKRGQDVALRCDPISGHVSLFWYQQALGQGPEFLTYFQNEAQLDKSGLPSDRFFAERPEGSVSTLKIQRTQQEDSAVYLCASSLGGAFYNEQFFGPGTRLTVL.

Remarks on this clone: The junction differs from germline at one of its ends, possibly a read error. This chain uses TRBV7-7 with TRBJ2-2, with a weak D call TRBD1 (5 bases). The germline V gene has CDR1 SSHAT and CDR2 FNYEAQ (reference sequence). This CDR3 has 16 amino acids. The CDR3 DNA reads TGTGCTAGCAGCTTACCTTCAGGGTTGGGCACCGGGGAGCTGTTTTTT. As protein: CASSLPSGLGTGELFF.

Comments on this clone: Different DNA sequences within this sample yield the same CDR3. This rearrangement joins TRBV6-5 to TRBJ1-2; D gene ambiguous. V lost 4 bases to trimming and J lost 1 base, with 7 bases between them. This CDR3 comprises 13 residues. CDR1 and CDR2 (germline): MNHEY, SVGAGI. In nucleotides, the CDR3 is TGTGCCAGCAGTTTAGATCTTAACTATGGCTACACCTTC. Protein sequence: CASSLDLNYGYTF.

V usage is TRBV5-1 and J usage is TRBJ2-7; 11 nucleotides align to TRBD1. Per germline, CDR1 SGHRS and CDR2 YFSETQ. The CDR3 is 15 amino acids. V lost 3 bases to trimming and J lost 5 bases; unmatched junction nucleotides: 7. CDR3 loop: CASSSHGQGADEQYF. DNA of the CDR3: TGCGCCAGCAGCTCCCATGGACAGGGGGCTGACGAGCAGTACTTC.

The V gene is TRBV19, the J gene TRBJ2-1; TRBD1 agrees at 8 bases. In germline, CDR1 is LNHDA, CDR2 SQIVND (reference sequence). V trimming: 4 bases; J trimming: 4 bases; junction bases outside the gene matches: 6. The CDR3 is made up of 15 amino acids. This CDR3 reads CASSSDRGFYNEQFF. CDR3 nucleotide sequence: TGTGCCAGTAGTAGTGACAGGGGTTTTTACAATGAGCAGTTCTTC.

V usage is TRBV6-6 and J usage is TRBJ1-5, with 7 bases fitting TRBD1. The CDR3 length is 16 residues. V was clipped by 2 bases and J by 2 bases; unmatched bases: 6. Looked up from germline, CDR1 is MNHNY and CDR2 is SVGAGI (reference sequence). CDR3 amino acids: CASSYGRQGGNQPQHF. CDR3 bases: TGTGCCAGCAGTTACGGGAGACAGGGAGGCAATCAGCCCCAGCATTTT.

This clone was recorded once. The chain carries TRBV9 and TRBJ2-3, with 7 bases fitting TRBD2. From germline, CDR1 is SGDLS and CDR2 YYNGEE. The CDR3 consists of 14 residues. J was trimmed by 4 bases and V by 0 bases; bases with no gene match: 2. The CDR3 nucleotides read TGTGCCAGCAGCGTAGGGGAGGGAGCAGATACGCAGTATTTT. Its protein product is CASSVGEGADTQYF.

This clone occurred once. The J gene is TRBJ1-5, the V gene TRBV6-1; D is undetermined. The germline V gene has CDR1 MNHNS and CDR2 SASEGT. The CDR3 sequence is 15 residues long. V was pared by 10 bases and J by 1 base, with 17 bases between. Written as DNA, the CDR3 is TGTGCCACCCATCGGGCAGGATTGAGCAATCAGCCCCAGCATTTT. Its protein product is CATHRAGLSNQPQHF.

The rearrangement links TRBV2 to TRBJ2-2; 7 bases align to TRBD1. Per the germline V gene, CDR1 is SNHLY and CDR2 is FYNNEI. There are 15 residues in the CDR3. Losses at the gene ends were 6 bases for V and 1 base for J; bases not matched to a gene: 5. CDR3 in DNA: TGTGCCAGCAGCTTGGGACAGCGGAACACCGGGGAGCTGTTTTTT. It encodes CASSLGQRNTGELFF.

The rearrangement links TRBV21-1 to TRBJ2-2. TRBV21-1 is a listed pseudogene. The CDR3 loop spans 17 amino acids. This CDR3 is CASSKGLSPPETGELFF. For the CDR3, the DNA is TGTGCCAGCAGCAAGGGGTTGTCACCCCCGGAGACCGGGGAGCTGTTTTTT.

CDR3 sequence reads: CASSFRAKGNTEAFF. The CDR3, as DNA: TGTGCCAGCAGTTTCAGGGCGAAAGGGAACACTGAAGCTTTCTTT. V gene TRBV27 combines with J gene TRBJ1-1; D possibly corresponds to TRBD1 (5 bases). CDR1 is MNHEY and CDR2 is SMNVEV in the germline V gene (reference sequence). Trimming removed 3 bases at V and 1 base at J, with 12 bases between. CDR3 size: 15 residues.

The J gene is TRBJ1-1, the V gene TRBV5-3, with D hard to call. TRBV5-3 is reported as an ORF; its role is uncertain. V gave up 1 base and J gave up 1 base, with 11 bases separating them. The CDR3 covers 15 residues. CDR3 nucleotide sequence: TGTGCCAGAAGCTTGCGTTTTGGGAAGAACACTGAAGCTTTCTTT. This encodes CARSLRFGKNTEAFF.

This clone has a handful of counts. CDR3: CASTQGPSSTEAFF. DNA of the CDR3: TGTGCCAGCACCCAGGGTCCGAGTAGCACTGAAGCTTTCTTT. V usage is TRBV11-2 and J usage is TRBJ1-1, with a weak D call TRBD1 (5 bases). Trimming took 7 bases from V and 4 from J, leaving 16 bases between them. CDR1 SGHAT and CDR2 FQNNGV come from the germline V gene. The CDR3 has 14 residues.

Only one count was recorded for this clone. Other DNA sequences in this specimen translate into the identical CDR3. The V call is TRBV7-3, the J call TRBJ2-2; D remains unclear. Trimming took 5 bases from V and 0 from J, leaving 7 bases between them. The germline gives CDR1 SGHTA, CDR2 FQGTGA. The CDR3 contains 14 residues. The CDR3 DNA sequence: TGTGCCAGCAGCCCAACGGCGAACACCGGGGAGCTGTTTTTT. The encoded protein is CASSPTANTGELFF.

V is TRBV30 and J is TRBJ1-3, with 8 bases matching TRBD1. Germline V CDR1 and CDR2: GTSNPN, SVGIG (reference sequence). The ends lost 1 base at V and 7 bases at J; junction bases unmatched: 3. There are 13 residues in the CDR3. CDR3 coding DNA: TGTGCCTGGAGTGGGACAGGGTTTAACACCATATATTTT. Encoded protein: CAWSGTGFNTIYF. The full variable domain, with the rest looked up from reference TRBV30 and TRBJ1-3, is SQTIHQWPATLVQPVGSPLSLECTVEGTSNPNLYWYRQAAGRGLQLLFYSVGIGQISSEVPQNLSASRPQDRQFILSSKKLLLSDSGFYLCAWSGTGFNTIYFGEGSWLTVV.